The 14 T cell receptor beta chains below come from one sample, sequenced in a study of control samples from healthy donors and cancer patients. The repertoire was sequenced with immunoSEQ multiplex PCR; TCRdb's copy has only in-frame clones and lacks some. There are some 110,000 clones in the sample; around 90% occur only once, and under 2.5% lies in the top ten. The sequencing sample was made of blood. The source of these receptors is a woman aged 70 to 79 in good health.

This rearrangement joins TRBV7-2 to TRBJ1-2; D is ambiguous. Trimming stripped 2 bases from V and 8 bases from J, with 21 bases between. The CDR3 loop spans 16 amino acids. Germline CDR1 is SGHTA and CDR2 is FQGNSA. As DNA, the CDR3 is TGTGCCAGCAGCTTACGTCGGAAGGATAACTATGTGGGCTACACCTTC. Amino acid sequence: CASSLRRKDNYVGYTF.

V is TRBV7-9 and J is TRBJ1-5, with 9 bases that match TRBD1. V was pared by 4 bases and J by 5 bases, with 3 bases of the junction left unmatched. Germline loops: CDR1 SEHNR, CDR2 FQNEAQ (reference sequence). There are 14 residues in the CDR3. CDR3 nucleotides: TGTGCCAGCAGCTCGGGACAGGGTGATCAGCCCCAGCATTTT. Protein: CASSSGQGDQPQHF. The variable domain in full, with the rest retrieved from reference TRBV7-9 and TRBJ1-5, is DTGVSQNPRHKITKRGQNVTFRCDPISEHNRLYWYRQTLGQGPEFLTYFQNEAQLEKSRLLSDRFSAERPKGSFSTLEIQRTEQGDSAMYLCASSSGQGDQPQHFGDGTRLSIL.

This clone was detected a few times. This rearrangement joins TRBV27 to TRBJ1-1, with 8 bases that match TRBD1. The germline gives CDR1 MNHEY, CDR2 SMNVEV (reference sequence). The V and J ends lost 5 bases and 4 bases, in that order; junction bases with no gene match: 3. The CDR3 runs to 13 residues. The CDR3 sequence is CASSNRGSTEAFF. The CDR3 DNA is TGTGCCAGCAGTAACAGGGGGTCCACTGAAGCTTTCTTT.

The chain uses TRBV6-6 and TRBJ2-3; 7 bases match TRBD1. The CDR3 is 15 amino acids. The germline V gene has CDR1 MNHNY and CDR2 SVGAGI (reference sequence). V shed 0 bases and J 7 bases; nucleotides not matched to a gene: 7. The CDR3: CASSYSDREGNTQYF. The CDR3 DNA reads as TGTGCCAGCAGTTACTCTGACAGGGAAGGAAATACGCAGTATTTT.

The chain carries TRBV10-2 and TRBJ1-2; TRBD1 aligns across 8 bases. The germline V gene encodes CDR1 WSHSY and CDR2 SAAADI. V lost 7 bases, J lost 8 bases, and 6 bases stayed unmatched. The CDR3 covers 12 residues. The DNA for the CDR3 is TGCGCCAGCATGCAGGGGGCGGTGGGCTACACCTTC. It encodes CASMQGAVGYTF.

This clone was observed a handful of times. This chain connects TRBV2 to TRBJ1-2; possibly TRBD1 for D (5 bases). This CDR3 has 13 amino acids. The germline CDR1 and CDR2 sequences are SNHLY and FYNNEI. Trimming cost V 6 bases and J 2 bases, with 10 bases left between them. CDR3 protein: CASRGGPNYGYTF. CDR3 DNA: TGTGCCAGCAGGGGGGGTCCAAACTATGGCTACACCTTC.

This clone appeared a few times. V usage is TRBV5-1 and J usage is TRBJ2-5; no firm D call. The germline gives CDR1 SGHRS, CDR2 YFSETQ. The CDR3 runs 15 residues. Trimming left V 1 base short and J 6 bases short, with 16 bases between. CDR3 bases: TGCGCCAGCAGCTTGTGGCAGAGTGCATCGCAGACCCAGTACTTC. Translation gives CASSLWQSASQTQYF. The whole variable domain, filled in from reference TRBV5-1 and TRBJ2-5, reads KAGVTQTPRYLIKTRGQQVTLSCSPISGHRSVSWYQQTPGQGLQFLFEYFSETQRNKGNFPGRFSGRQFSNSRSEMNVSTLELGDSALYLCASSLWQSASQTQYFGPGTRLLVL.

The chain joins TRBV7-3 to TRBJ2-3; 16 nucleotides agree with TRBD2. The length of the CDR3 is 20 residues. V trimming: 0 bases; J trimming: 5 bases; junction bases outside the gene matches: 11. Germline CDR1 reads SGHTA; CDR2 reads FQGTGA. The chain's CDR3 is CASSLTYHGTSGGAGDTQYF. In nucleotides, the CDR3 is TGTGCCAGCAGCTTAACGTACCACGGGACTAGCGGGGGGGCCGGAGATACGCAGTATTTT.

V usage is TRBV29-1 and J usage is TRBJ1-1; D might be TRBD1 (6 bases). Trimming cost V 0 bases and J 4 bases, with 12 bases left between them. This CDR3 contains 14 residues. CDR1 is SQVTM and CDR2 is ANQGSEA in the germline V gene. This CDR3 reads CSVEERRGGTEAFF. In DNA, the CDR3 is TGCAGCGTTGAAGAGCGGAGGGGGGGCACTGAAGCTTTCTTT.

The chain uses TRBV10-3 and TRBJ1-2; the D is unclear. The V end was cut by 10 bases, the J end by 0 bases, with 12 bases between. The germline gives CDR1 ENHRY, CDR2 SYGVKD. The CDR3 runs to 13 residues. The CDR3 region has the DNA TGTGCCACCCTCCCGGGGACTAACTATGGCTACACCTTC. Residues: CATLPGTNYGYTF.

The chain is built from TRBV6-2 or TRBV6-3 and TRBJ2-2; D ambiguous. Germline CDR1 is MNHEY and CDR2 is SVGEGT. Between the trimmed V and J ends, which lost 4 bases and 0 bases, there was a span of 12 bases. The CDR3 totals 16 residues. The CDR3 sequence: CASSFPHGSNTGELFF. The CDR3 region has the DNA TGTGCCAGCAGTTTCCCCCACGGATCGAACACCGGGGAGCTGTTTTTT.

This clone turned up a few times. The V call is TRBV18, the J call TRBJ2-5; 8 nucleotides agree with TRBD1. Germline V lookup: CDR1 KGHSH, CDR2 LQKENI. There are 14 residues in the CDR3. Losses at the gene ends were 4 bases for V and 2 bases for J; bases not matched to a gene: 3. CDR3 sequence: CASSQRTGQETQYF. The CDR3 coding sequence is TGTGCCAGCTCACAAAGGACAGGGCAAGAGACCCAGTACTTC.

The chain combines TRBV12-3 or TRBV12-4 with TRBJ2-7; D possibly corresponds to TRBD1 (6 bases). The V and J ends lost 5 bases and 7 bases respectively, with 15 bases between them. The CDR3 loop spans 13 amino acids. CDR3 sequence: CASSPPDSSEQYF. Here the CDR3 DNA reads TGTGCCAGCAGTCCACCGGACAGTTCAGAGCAGTACTTC.

The rearrangement uses TRBV12-3 or TRBV12-4 and TRBJ1-2; D perhaps matches TRBD1 (5 bases). Trimming removed 8 bases at V and 4 bases at J, with 11 bases between. The CDR3 sequence is 12 residues long. The CDR3 loop reads CASLTASYGYTF. The DNA for the CDR3 is TGTGCCAGCCTGACAGCCTCCTATGGCTACACCTTC.